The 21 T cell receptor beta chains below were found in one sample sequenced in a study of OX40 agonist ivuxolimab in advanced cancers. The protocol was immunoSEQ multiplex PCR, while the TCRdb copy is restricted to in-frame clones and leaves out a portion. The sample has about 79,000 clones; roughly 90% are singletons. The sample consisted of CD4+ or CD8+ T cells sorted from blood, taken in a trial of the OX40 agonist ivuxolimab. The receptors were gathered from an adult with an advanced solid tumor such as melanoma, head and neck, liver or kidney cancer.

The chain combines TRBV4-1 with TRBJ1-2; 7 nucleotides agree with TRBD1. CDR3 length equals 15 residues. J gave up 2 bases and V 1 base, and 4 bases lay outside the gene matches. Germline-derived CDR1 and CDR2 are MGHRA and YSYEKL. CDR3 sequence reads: CASSQGLQGNYGYTF. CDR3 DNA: TGCGCCAGCAGCCAAGGTTTACAGGGGAACTATGGCTACACCTTC.

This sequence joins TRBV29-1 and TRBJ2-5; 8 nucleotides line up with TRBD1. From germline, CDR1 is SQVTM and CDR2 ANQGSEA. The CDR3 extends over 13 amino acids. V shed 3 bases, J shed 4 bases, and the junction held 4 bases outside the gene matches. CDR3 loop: CSVERTGLETQYF. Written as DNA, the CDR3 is TGCAGCGTTGAGCGGACAGGGCTAGAGACCCAGTACTTC.

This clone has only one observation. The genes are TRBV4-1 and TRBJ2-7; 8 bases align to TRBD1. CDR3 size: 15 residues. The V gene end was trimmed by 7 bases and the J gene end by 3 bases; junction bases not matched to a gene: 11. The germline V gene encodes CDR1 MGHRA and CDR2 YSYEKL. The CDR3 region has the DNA TGCGCCAGCACCGGAGGGTGGACAGGGTTCTACGAGCAGTACTTC. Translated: CASTGGWTGFYEQYF.

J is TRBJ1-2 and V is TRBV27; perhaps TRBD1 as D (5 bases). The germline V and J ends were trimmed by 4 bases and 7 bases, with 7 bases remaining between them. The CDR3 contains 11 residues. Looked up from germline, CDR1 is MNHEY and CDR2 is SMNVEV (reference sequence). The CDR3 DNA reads TGTGCCAGCAGTTCTGGGACTGGCTACACCTTC. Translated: CASSSGTGYTF.

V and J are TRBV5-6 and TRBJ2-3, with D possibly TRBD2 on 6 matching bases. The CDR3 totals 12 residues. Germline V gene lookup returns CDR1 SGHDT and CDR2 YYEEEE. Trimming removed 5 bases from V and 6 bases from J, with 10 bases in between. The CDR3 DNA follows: TGTGCCAGCAGTCATGGGGGGGATACGCAGTATTTT. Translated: CASSHGGDTQYF.

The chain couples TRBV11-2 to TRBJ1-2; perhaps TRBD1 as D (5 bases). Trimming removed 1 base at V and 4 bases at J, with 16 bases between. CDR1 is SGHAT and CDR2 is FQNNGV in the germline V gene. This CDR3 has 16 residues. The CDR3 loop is CASSLVGQGVSYGYTF. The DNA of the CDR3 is TGTGCCAGCAGCTTAGTTGGGCAGGGTGTTAGCTATGGCTACACCTTC.

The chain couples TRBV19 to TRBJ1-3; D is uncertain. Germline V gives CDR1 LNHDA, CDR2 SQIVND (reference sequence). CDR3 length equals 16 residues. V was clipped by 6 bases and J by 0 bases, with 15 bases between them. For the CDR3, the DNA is TGTGCCAGTAGAGACCCCGCAGTTGGCTCTGGAAACACCATATATTTT. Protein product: CASRDPAVGSGNTIYF.

The DNA of the CDR3 is TGTGCCTGGATGAGAACAGGGGGATCACCCCTCCACTTT. Its protein is CAWMRTGGSPLHF. The chain uses TRBV30 and TRBJ1-6, with TRBD1 matching over 8 bases. CDR3 size: 13 residues. V was pared by 4 bases and J by 10 bases, with 6 bases of the junction left unmatched. Germline loops: CDR1 GTSNPN, CDR2 SVGIG (reference sequence).

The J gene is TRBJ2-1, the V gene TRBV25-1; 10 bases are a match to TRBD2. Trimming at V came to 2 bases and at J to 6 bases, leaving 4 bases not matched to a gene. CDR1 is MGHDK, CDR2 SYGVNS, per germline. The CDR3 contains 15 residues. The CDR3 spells CASSEILAGTNEQFF. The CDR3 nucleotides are TGTGCCAGCAGTGAAATACTAGCGGGAACCAATGAGCAGTTCTTC.

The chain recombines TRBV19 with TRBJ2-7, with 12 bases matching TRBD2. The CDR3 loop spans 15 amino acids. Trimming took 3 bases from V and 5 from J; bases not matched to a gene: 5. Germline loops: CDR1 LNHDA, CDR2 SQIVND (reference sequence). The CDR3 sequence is CASSMTSGSINEQYF. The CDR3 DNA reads TGTGCCAGTAGTATGACTAGCGGGAGCATCAACGAGCAGTACTTC.

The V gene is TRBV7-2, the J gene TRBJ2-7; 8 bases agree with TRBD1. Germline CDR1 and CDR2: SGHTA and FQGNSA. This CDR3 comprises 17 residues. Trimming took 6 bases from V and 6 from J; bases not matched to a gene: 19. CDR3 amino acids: CASSPTPLGQGSREQYF. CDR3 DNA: TGTGCCAGCAGTCCCACACCCCTAGGACAGGGATCCCGCGAGCAGTACTTC. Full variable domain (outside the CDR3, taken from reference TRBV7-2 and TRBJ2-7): GAGVSQSPSNKVTEKGKDVELRCDPISGHTALYWYRQSLGQGLEFLIYFQGNSAPDKSGLPSDRFSAERTGGSVSTLTIQRTQQEDSAVYLCASSPTPLGQGSREQYFGPGTRLTVT.

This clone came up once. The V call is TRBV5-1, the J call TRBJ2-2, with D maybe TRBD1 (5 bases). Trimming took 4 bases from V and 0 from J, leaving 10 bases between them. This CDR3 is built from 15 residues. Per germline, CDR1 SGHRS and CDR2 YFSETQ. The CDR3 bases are TGCGCCAGCAGCCAGGACAACTCGAACACCGGGGAGCTGTTTTTT. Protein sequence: CASSQDNSNTGELFF. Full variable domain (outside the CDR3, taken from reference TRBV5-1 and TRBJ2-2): KAGVTQTPRYLIKTRGQQVTLSCSPISGHRSVSWYQQTPGQGLQFLFEYFSETQRNKGNFPGRFSGRQFSNSRSEMNVSTLELGDSALYLCASSQDNSNTGELFFGEGSRLTVL.

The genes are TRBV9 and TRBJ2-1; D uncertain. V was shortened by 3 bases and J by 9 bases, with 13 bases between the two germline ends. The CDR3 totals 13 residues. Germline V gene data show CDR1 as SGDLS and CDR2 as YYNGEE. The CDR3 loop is CASSELPESEQFF. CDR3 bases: TGTGCCAGCAGCGAGCTGCCGGAGAGTGAGCAGTTCTTC. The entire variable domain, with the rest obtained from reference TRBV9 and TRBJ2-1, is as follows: DSGVTQTPKHLITATGQRVTLRCSPRSGDLSVYWYQQSLDQGLQFLIQYYNGEERAKGNILERFSAQQFPDLHSELNLSSLELGDSALYFCASSELPESEQFFGPGTRLTVL.

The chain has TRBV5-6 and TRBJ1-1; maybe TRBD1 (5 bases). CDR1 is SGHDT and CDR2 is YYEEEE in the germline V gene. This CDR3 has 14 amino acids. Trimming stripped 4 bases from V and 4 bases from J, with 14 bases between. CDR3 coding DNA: TGTGCCAGCAGCCTGACAGATTTGGCCACTGAAGCTTTCTTT. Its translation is CASSLTDLATEAFF.

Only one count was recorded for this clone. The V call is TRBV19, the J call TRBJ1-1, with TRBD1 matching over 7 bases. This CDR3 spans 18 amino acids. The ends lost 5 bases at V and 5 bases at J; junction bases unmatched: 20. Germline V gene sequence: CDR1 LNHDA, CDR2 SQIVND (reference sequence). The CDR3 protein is CASSSRTNTARGKTEAFF. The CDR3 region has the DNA TGTGCCAGTAGTTCCCGAACTAACACAGCCAGGGGGAAAACTGAAGCTTTCTTT.

CDR3 sequence (DNA): TGTGCCAGCAGCGGGACAGCAACTAATGAAAAACTGTTTTTT. Translation: CASSGTATNEKLFF. V is TRBV6-5 and J is TRBJ1-4; 7 nucleotides agree with TRBD1. Unmatched junction bases numbered 1, after V lost 6 bases and J lost 0 bases. The germline V gene has CDR1 MNHEY and CDR2 SVGAGI. This CDR3 region has 14 residues.

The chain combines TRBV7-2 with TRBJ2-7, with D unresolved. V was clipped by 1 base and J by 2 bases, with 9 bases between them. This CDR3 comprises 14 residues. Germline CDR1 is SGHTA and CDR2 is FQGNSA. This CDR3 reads CASSLEHAAYEQYF. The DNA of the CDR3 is TGTGCCAGCAGCTTAGAGCACGCAGCCTACGAGCAGTACTTC. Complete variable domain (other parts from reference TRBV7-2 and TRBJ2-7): GAGVSQSPSNKVTEKGKDVELRCDPISGHTALYWYRQSLGQGLEFLIYFQGNSAPDKSGLPSDRFSAERTGGSVSTLTIQRTQQEDSAVYLCASSLEHAAYEQYFGPGTRLTVT.

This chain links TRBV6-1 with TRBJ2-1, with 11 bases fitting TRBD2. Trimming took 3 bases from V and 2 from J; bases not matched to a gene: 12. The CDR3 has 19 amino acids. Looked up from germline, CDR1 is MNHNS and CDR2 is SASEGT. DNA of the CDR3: TGTGCCAGCAGTGAGGTCGGGACTAGCGGAGGGGGTACCTACAATGAGCAGTTCTTC. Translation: CASSEVGTSGGGTYNEQFF.

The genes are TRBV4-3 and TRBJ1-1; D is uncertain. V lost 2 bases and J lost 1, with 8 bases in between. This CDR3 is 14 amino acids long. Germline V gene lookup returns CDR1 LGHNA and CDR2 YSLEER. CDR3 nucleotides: TGCGCCAGCAGCCAACAGGCGGGGAACACTGAAGCTTTCTTT. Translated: CASSQQAGNTEAFF.

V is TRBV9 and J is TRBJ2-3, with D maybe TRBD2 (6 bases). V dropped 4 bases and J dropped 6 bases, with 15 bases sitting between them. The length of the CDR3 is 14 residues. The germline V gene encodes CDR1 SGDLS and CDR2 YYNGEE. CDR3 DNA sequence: TGTGCCAGCAGCCTACGGCCCCGGGAGGATACGCAGTATTTT. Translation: CASSLRPREDTQYF.

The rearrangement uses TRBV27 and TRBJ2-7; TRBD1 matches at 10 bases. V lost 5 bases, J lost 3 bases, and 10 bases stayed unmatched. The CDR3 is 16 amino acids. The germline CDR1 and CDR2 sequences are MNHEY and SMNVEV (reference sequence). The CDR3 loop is CASSLFAGTGDYEQYF. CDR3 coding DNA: TGTGCCAGCAGTCTATTTGCCGGGACAGGGGACTACGAGCAGTACTTC.